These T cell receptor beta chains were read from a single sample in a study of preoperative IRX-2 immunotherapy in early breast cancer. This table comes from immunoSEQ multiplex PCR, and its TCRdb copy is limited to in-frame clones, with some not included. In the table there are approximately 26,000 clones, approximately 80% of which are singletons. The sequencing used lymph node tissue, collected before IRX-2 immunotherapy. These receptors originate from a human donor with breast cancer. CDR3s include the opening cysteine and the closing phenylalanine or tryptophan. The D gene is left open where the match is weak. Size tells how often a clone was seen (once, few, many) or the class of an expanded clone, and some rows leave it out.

CDR3aa: CASSLGWGRGRETEAFF
CDR3nt: TGTGCCAGCAGCTTAGGTTGGGGCAGGGGTAGGGAGACTGAAGCTTTCTTT
j_gene: TRBJ1-1
v_gene: TRBV11-3
d_gene: NA
abundance: NA

CDR3aa: CSVTRPAPQETQYF
CDR3nt: TGCAGCGTTACCCGACCCGCCCCACAAGAGACCCAGTACTTC
j_gene: TRBJ2-5
v_gene: TRBV29-1
d_gene: NA
abundance: NA

CDR3aa: CASFQATALGELFF
CDR3nt: TGTGCCAGTTTCCAAGCGACTGCTCTCGGGGAGCTGTTTTTT
j_gene: TRBJ2-2
v_gene: TRBV12-2
d_gene: NA
abundance: once

CDR3aa: CASSQRQTGATEAFF
CDR3nt: TGTGCCAGCAGCCAAAGACAGACGGGAGCGACTGAAGCTTTCTTT
j_gene: TRBJ1-1
v_gene: TRBV14
d_gene: NA
abundance: NA

CDR3aa: CASSRRDRGDYGYTF
CDR3nt: TGTGCCAGCAGCCGACGGGACAGGGGTGACTATGGCTACACCTTC
j_gene: TRBJ1-2
v_gene: TRBV11-3
d_gene: TRBD1
abundance: NA

CDR3aa: CASSPTGTLAKNIQYF
CDR3nt: TGTGCCAGCAGCCCGACAGGGACTTTAGCCAAAAACATTCAGTACTTC
j_gene: TRBJ2-4
v_gene: TRBV6-8
d_gene: NA
abundance: NA

CDR3aa: CASSEVTGNTEAFF
CDR3nt: TGTGCCAGCAGTGAGGTGACAGGGAACACTGAAGCTTTCTTT
j_gene: TRBJ1-1
v_gene: TRBV6-8
d_gene: NA
abundance: NA

CDR3aa: CASSLAGRFSGNTIYF
CDR3nt: TGCGCCAGCAGCTTGGCGGGCAGATTCTCTGGAAACACCATATATTTT
j_gene: TRBJ1-3
v_gene: TRBV5-1
d_gene: NA
abundance: NA

CDR3aa: CASLPPGGQILEAFF
CDR3nt: TGTGCCAGTCTTCCCCCGGGAGGTCAGATTCTTGAAGCTTTCTTT
j_gene: TRBJ1-1
v_gene: TRBV28
d_gene: NA
abundance: NA

CDR3aa: CASSFSPQAGARDQPQHF
CDR3nt: TGTGCCAGCAGCTTTTCCCCCCAAGCCGGCGCTAGGGATCAGCCCCAGCATTTT
j_gene: TRBJ1-5
v_gene: TRBV11-3
d_gene: NA
abundance: NA

CDR3aa: CASSAAGGRSEKLFF
CDR3nt: TGTGCCAGCAGCGCCGCAGGGGGAAGAAGTGAAAAACTGTTTTTT
j_gene: TRBJ1-4
v_gene: TRBV11-3
d_gene: TRBD1
abundance: NA

CDR3aa: CASSQGLAGGTDTQYF
CDR3nt: TGTGCCAGCTCACAGGGCCTAGCGGGGGGCACAGATACGCAGTATTTT
j_gene: TRBJ2-3
v_gene: TRBV18
d_gene: TRBD2
abundance: NA

CDR3aa: CSVVDRTYNEQFF
CDR3nt: TGCAGCGTCGTGGACAGGACCTACAATGAGCAGTTCTTC
j_gene: TRBJ2-1
v_gene: TRBV29-1
d_gene: TRBD1
abundance: NA

CDR3aa: CAAQDGRIDGEQYF
CDR3nt: TGTGCCGCCCAGGATGGACGGATAGACGGCGAGCAGTACTTC
j_gene: TRBJ2-7
v_gene: TRBV6-8
d_gene: NA
abundance: NA

CDR3aa: CASSLSVGGMNYGYTF
CDR3nt: TGCGCCAGCAGCTTATCGGTGGGGGGAATGAACTATGGCTACACCTTC
j_gene: TRBJ1-2
v_gene: TRBV5-1
d_gene: NA
abundance: NA

CDR3aa: CATSSGGPVQPQHF
CDR3nt: TGTGCCACCAGCAGCGGGGGGCCGGTTCAGCCCCAGCATTTT
j_gene: TRBJ1-5
v_gene: TRBV15
d_gene: NA
abundance: NA

CDR3aa: CASSLARLAGGPSSYEQYF
CDR3nt: TGTGCCAGCAGCTTAGCGCGGCTAGCGGGGGGCCCCAGCTCCTACGAGCAGTACTTC
j_gene: TRBJ2-7
v_gene: TRBV7-5
d_gene: NA
abundance: NA

CDR3aa: CASSPLGIRGRTDTQYF
CDR3nt: TGTGCCAGCTCCCCCCTCGGAATCCGGGGGCGGACAGATACGCAGTATTTT
j_gene: TRBJ2-3
v_gene: TRBV18
d_gene: NA
abundance: NA

CDR3aa: CASSIGSSGGAYEQYF
CDR3nt: TGTGCCAGTAGTATTGGGTCTAGCGGGGGAGCCTACGAGCAGTACTTC
j_gene: TRBJ2-7
v_gene: TRBV19
d_gene: TRBD2
abundance: NA

CDR3aa: CASSSPGQTMELFF
CDR3nt: TGTGCCAGTAGTTCACCGGGACAGACAATGGAGCTGTTTTTT
j_gene: TRBJ2-2
v_gene: TRBV19
d_gene: TRBD1
abundance: NA

CDR3aa: CASSQDPGGGNQPQHF
CDR3nt: TGCGCCAGCAGCCAGGACCCGGGAGGGGGCAATCAGCCCCAGCATTTT
j_gene: TRBJ1-5
v_gene: TRBV4-1
d_gene: NA
abundance: NA

CDR3aa: CSVEDGFGTAYEQYF
CDR3nt: TGCAGCGTTGAAGACGGCTTTGGGACAGCCTACGAGCAGTACTTC
j_gene: TRBJ2-7
v_gene: TRBV29-1
d_gene: TRBD1
abundance: NA

CDR3aa: CASTPLRTGRGDTQYF
CDR3nt: TGTGCCAGTACCCCTCTTCGGACAGGGCGGGGAGATACGCAGTATTTT
j_gene: TRBJ2-3
v_gene: TRBV19
d_gene: TRBD1
abundance: NA

CDR3aa: CASSFSAGSPNSPLHF
CDR3nt: TGTGCCAGCAGCTTTAGCGCGGGGTCGCCTAATTCACCCCTCCACTTT
j_gene: TRBJ1-6
v_gene: TRBV11-3
d_gene: NA
abundance: NA

CDR3aa: CASKDRNTEAFF
CDR3nt: TGTGCCAGCAAGGACAGAAACACTGAAGCTTTCTTT
j_gene: TRBJ1-1
v_gene: TRBV19
d_gene: NA
abundance: NA

CDR3aa: CASSYSGTGAGNTIYF
CDR3nt: TGTGCCAGCAGCTACTCCGGGACAGGGGCTGGAAACACCATATATTTT
j_gene: TRBJ1-3
v_gene: TRBV11-3
d_gene: TRBD1
abundance: NA

CDR3aa: CASSPEGLAGGNTGELFF
CDR3nt: TGTGCCAGCAGCCCCGAGGGACTAGCGGGGGGCAACACCGGGGAGCTGTTTTTT
j_gene: TRBJ2-2
v_gene: TRBV11-3
d_gene: TRBD2
abundance: once

CDR3aa: CASSIHRGGDETQYF
CDR3nt: TGTGCCAGCAGTATTCACAGGGGGGGTGATGAGACCCAGTACTTC
j_gene: TRBJ2-5
v_gene: TRBV6-8
d_gene: NA
abundance: NA

CDR3aa: CASSPASGSPDTQYF
CDR3nt: TGTGCCAGCTCACCTGCTAGCGGGAGTCCAGATACGCAGTATTTT
j_gene: TRBJ2-3
v_gene: TRBV18
d_gene: TRBD2
abundance: NA

CDR3aa: CASRAGGEDTEAFF
CDR3nt: TGCGCCAGCAGGGCCGGAGGGGAGGACACTGAAGCTTTCTTT
j_gene: TRBJ1-1
v_gene: TRBV10-2
d_gene: NA
abundance: NA

CDR3aa: CASSYLSGSGGYTF
CDR3nt: TGTGCCAGCAGTTACCTCTCAGGGTCCGGTGGCTACACCTTC
j_gene: TRBJ1-2
v_gene: TRBV6-8
d_gene: NA
abundance: NA

CDR3aa: CAIRRQGGEGTIYF
CDR3nt: TGTGCCATCCGAAGACAGGGAGGGGAAGGCACCATATATTTT
j_gene: TRBJ1-3
v_gene: TRBV6-8
d_gene: TRBD1
abundance: NA

CDR3aa: CASKEDRQNTEAFF
CDR3nt: TGCGCCAGCAAGGAGGACAGACAGAACACTGAAGCTTTCTTT
j_gene: TRBJ1-1
v_gene: TRBV10-1
d_gene: NA
abundance: NA

CDR3aa: CASSLVRGSGNTIYF
CDR3nt: TGTGCCAGCAGCTTAGTAAGAGGGAGCGGAAACACCATATATTTT
j_gene: TRBJ1-3
v_gene: TRBV7-6
d_gene: NA
abundance: NA

CDR3aa: CASSLHPETQYF
CDR3nt: TGTGCCAGCAGTTTACATCCGGAGACCCAGTACTTC
j_gene: TRBJ2-5
v_gene: TRBV28
d_gene: NA
abundance: NA

CDR3aa: CASSLSSGDPPYNEQFF
CDR3nt: TGTGCCAGCAGCTTATCCTCCGGGGACCCACCCTACAATGAGCAGTTCTTC
j_gene: TRBJ2-1
v_gene: TRBV11-3
d_gene: NA
abundance: once

CDR3aa: CASSLTGTEGNTIYF
CDR3nt: TGTGCCAGCAGCTTAACGGGGACGGAAGGAAACACCATATATTTT
j_gene: TRBJ1-3
v_gene: TRBV11-3
d_gene: NA
abundance: few

CDR3aa: CASSQEGQAYEQYF
CDR3nt: TGCGCCAGCAGCCAAGAGGGACAGGCCTACGAGCAGTACTTC
j_gene: TRBJ2-7
v_gene: TRBV23-1
d_gene: TRBD1
abundance: NA

CDR3aa: CSVDGQGAFEQFF
CDR3nt: TGCAGCGTGGACGGACAGGGGGCTTTTGAGCAGTTCTTC
j_gene: TRBJ2-1
v_gene: TRBV29-1
d_gene: TRBD1
abundance: NA

CDR3aa: CSVARVMNTEAFF
CDR3nt: TGCAGCGTGGCCCGCGTCATGAACACTGAAGCTTTCTTT
j_gene: TRBJ1-1
v_gene: TRBV29-1
d_gene: NA
abundance: NA

CDR3aa: CASSEVAPILGSIDGYTF
CDR3nt: TGCGCCAGCAGTGAGGTCGCGCCGATCCTCGGGTCTATCGATGGCTACACCTTC
j_gene: TRBJ1-2
v_gene: TRBV10-1
d_gene: NA
abundance: NA

CDR3aa: CASSPGVAGDNEQFF
CDR3nt: TGTGCCAGCAGCCCGGGAGTAGCGGGGGACAATGAGCAGTTCTTC
j_gene: TRBJ2-1
v_gene: TRBV11-3
d_gene: TRBD2
abundance: NA

CDR3aa: CASRSQVFAFF
CDR3nt: TGTGCCAGCAGGTCGCAGGTGTTTGCTTTCTTT
j_gene: TRBJ1-1
v_gene: TRBV6-7
d_gene: NA
abundance: NA

CDR3aa: CASSQGQGESGTDTQYF
CDR3nt: TGTGCCAGCAGCCAGGGACAGGGGGAATCTGGCACAGATACGCAGTATTTT
j_gene: TRBJ2-3
v_gene: TRBV11-3
d_gene: TRBD1
abundance: NA

CDR3aa: CASSGGYNEQFF
CDR3nt: TGTGCCAGCAGCGGGGGCTACAATGAGCAGTTCTTC
j_gene: TRBJ2-1
v_gene: TRBV6-8
d_gene: NA
abundance: NA

CDR3aa: CASSQDRAGYTF
CDR3nt: TGTGCCAGCAGTCAAGACAGGGCTGGCTACACCTTC
j_gene: TRBJ1-2
v_gene: TRBV6-8
d_gene: TRBD1
abundance: NA

CDR3aa: CASSYGLSNQPQHF
CDR3nt: TGTGCCAGCAGTTACGGACTAAGCAATCAGCCCCAGCATTTT
j_gene: TRBJ1-5
v_gene: TRBV6-8
d_gene: NA
abundance: NA

CDR3aa: CASSHHRGYQETQYF
CDR3nt: TGCGCCAGCAGCCATCATAGGGGGTACCAAGAGACCCAGTACTTC
j_gene: TRBJ2-5
v_gene: TRBV5-1
d_gene: NA
abundance: NA

CDR3aa: CASSPQGGPYGYTF
CDR3nt: TGTGCCAGCAGCCCACAGGGCGGGCCCTATGGCTACACCTTC
j_gene: TRBJ1-2
v_gene: TRBV11-3
d_gene: NA
abundance: NA

CDR3aa: CASSIERQGRYNEQFF
CDR3nt: TGTGCCAGTAGTATTGAGCGGCAGGGGAGGTACAATGAGCAGTTCTTC
j_gene: TRBJ2-1
v_gene: TRBV19
d_gene: NA
abundance: NA

CDR3aa: CASTLTAGNTIYF
CDR3nt: TGTGCCAGCACCCTGACAGCTGGAAACACCATATATTTT
j_gene: TRBJ1-3
v_gene: TRBV12-5
d_gene: NA
abundance: few

CDR3aa: CASSSSSGGLYNEQFF
CDR3nt: TGTGCCAGTAGTTCATCTAGCGGGGGACTTTACAATGAGCAGTTCTTC
j_gene: TRBJ2-1
v_gene: TRBV19
d_gene: TRBD2
abundance: NA

CDR3aa: CASSLWLAGVGNEQFF
CDR3nt: TGTGCCAGCAGTTTATGGCTAGCGGGGGTAGGCAATGAGCAGTTCTTC
j_gene: TRBJ2-1
v_gene: TRBV28
d_gene: TRBD2
abundance: NA

CDR3aa: CASSPGDRQFPLHF
CDR3nt: TGTGCCAGCTCACCAGGGGACAGGCAGTTCCCCCTCCACTTT
j_gene: TRBJ1-6
v_gene: TRBV18
d_gene: TRBD1
abundance: NA

CDR3aa: CASSPRGGDRSPLHF
CDR3nt: TGTGCCAGTAGTCCCCGGGGAGGGGATAGGTCACCCCTCCACTTT
j_gene: TRBJ1-6
v_gene: TRBV19
d_gene: NA
abundance: NA